This note documents a single T cell receptor (beta chain) sequence. Its target is not known. This entry belongs to a study of cytomegalovirus exposure and HLA in healthy donors. Broader study findings: Altogether, some 160 TCR beta chains were recorded as cytomegalovirus-associated.

The PCR used 60 Vbeta and 13 Jbeta primers. Using immunoSEQ multiplex PCR, the repertoire was profiled, and TCRdb retains in-frame clones only, with some absent. Of 90,000 to 95,000 clones listed, 81% are singletons. Trimming left V 7 bases short and J 3 bases short, with 10 bases between. Germline CDR1 reads MNHEY; CDR2 reads SVGAGI. This CDR3 has 13 amino acids. The chain uses TRBV6-5 and TRBJ1-5; D not resolved. The receptor was derived from a girl aged 2 to 9 in good health and CMV-seropositive. The specimen was PBMCs. The CDR3 region has the DNA TGTGCCAGCAAGGTCGGGTACAATCAGCCCCAGCATTTT. This translates into CASKVGYNQPQHF.